Listed here are 9 T cell receptor beta chains from one sample, sequenced in a study of blood T cell repertoires in COVID-19. Measured with immunoSEQ multiplex PCR; TCRdb has only the in-frame clones, and not every one. This repertoire shows tens of thousands of clones, roughly 86% found once; its top ten account for roughly 10%. Sequences were obtained from peripheral blood. These receptors all come from a man between 65 and 79 years old with active COVID-19.

The chain joins TRBV2 to TRBJ2-6, with D tentatively TRBD2 (6 bases). The CDR3 totals 15 residues. CDR1 and CDR2 (germline): SNHLY, FYNNEI. The V and J ends lost 7 bases and 4 bases respectively, with 14 bases between them. Here the CDR3 DNA reads TGTGCCAGCACGTCGGGGGTACCAGGGGCCAACGTCCTGACTTTC. Protein: CASTSGVPGANVLTF.

The chain is built from TRBV7-2 and TRBJ2-6; 11 bases align to TRBD1. Germline trimming cut 4 bases from V and 3 bases from J; bases unmatched to any gene: 8. The CDR3 covers 18 residues. Germline lookup yields CDR1 SGHTA and CDR2 FQGNSA. CDR3 coding DNA: TGTGCCAGCAGCTCCTGGACAGGGGGCGCCGGTGGGGCCAACGTCCTGACTTTC. Its protein is CASSSWTGGAGGANVLTF.

The V gene is TRBV11-2, the J gene TRBJ1-2, with D hard to call. The CDR3 length is 13 residues. CDR1 and CDR2 from the germline V gene are SGHAT and FQNNGV. Trimming removed 5 bases from V and 2 bases from J, with 9 bases in between. DNA for the CDR3: TGTGCCAGCAGCCCAGCGCAGAACTATGGCTACACCTTC. Translation: CASSPAQNYGYTF.

Here the CDR3 DNA reads TGTGCCAGCACGGGACTAGCGGGGGCTCAAGAGACCCAGTACTTC. Translation gives CASTGLAGAQETQYF. J is TRBJ2-5 and V is TRBV5-4; 14 bases line up with TRBD2. V was pared by 6 bases and J by 2 bases, with 3 bases of the junction left unmatched. The V gene's germline CDR1 is SGHNT and CDR2 YYREEE (reference sequence). CDR3 size: 15 residues.

This clone was counted a few times. The rearrangement links TRBV19 to TRBJ1-6; D gene ambiguous. The CDR3 runs 17 residues. V lost 9 bases and J lost 3, with 21 bases in between. Germline V gene sequence: CDR1 LNHDA, CDR2 SQIVND (reference sequence). The CDR3 coding sequence is TGTGCCAGCGGAGACCGTCGGCAGTTTCTCTATAATTCACCCCTCCACTTT. Protein: CASGDRRQFLYNSPLHF.

This sequence joins TRBV18 and TRBJ2-7; 7 bases are a match to TRBD1. V shed 3 bases and J 1 base; nucleotides not matched to a gene: 6. CDR1 and CDR2 (germline): KGHSH, LQKENI. CDR3 length: 15 amino acids. In DNA, the CDR3 is TGTGCCAGCTCACCCTGGGACAGATCTTCCTACGAGCAGTACTTC. This encodes CASSPWDRSSYEQYF.

This chain links TRBV12-3 or TRBV12-4 with TRBJ2-2, with a tentative D call TRBD2 (6 bases). This CDR3 has 13 amino acids. V lost 11 bases to trimming and J lost 4 bases, with 14 bases between them. The CDR3 coding sequence is TGTGCCTACGTTCGCGGGGCCACCGGGGAGCTGTTTTTT. Its protein product is CAYVRGATGELFF.

This chain joins TRBV9 and TRBJ2-1; 7 nucleotides align to TRBD2. Trimming removed 3 bases from V and 4 bases from J; junction bases left unmatched: 10. The length of the CDR3 is 16 residues. The V gene's germline CDR1 is SGDLS and CDR2 YYNGEE. CDR3 loop: CASSDSSGALYNEQFF. Here the CDR3 DNA reads TGTGCCAGCAGCGATTCCAGCGGGGCCTTATACAATGAGCAGTTCTTC.

This clone was picked up a small number of times. The DNA for the CDR3 is TGTGCCACCGGGGGTACCACTGAAGCTTTCTTT. This encodes CATGGTTEAFF. This chain joins TRBV27 and TRBJ1-1; TRBD1 is a possible D gene (5 bases). Germline CDR1 reads MNHEY; CDR2 reads SMNVEV (reference sequence). The CDR3 length is 11 residues. Between the trimmed V and J ends, which lost 10 bases and 4 bases, there was a span of 10 bases.